The clone carrying this T cell receptor beta chain was counted many times. What it binds is unknown. The CDR3 is 13 amino acids. In germline, CDR1 is LGHDT, CDR2 YNNKEL (reference sequence). The germline V and J ends were trimmed by 1 base and 5 bases, with 8 bases remaining between them. The data were obtained in a study of T-cell memory formation after mild COVID-19. The study, taken as a whole, reports: Second-wave clones with a day 37 peak had unconfirmed SARS-CoV-2 specificity.

TCRalpha and TCRbeta libraries used 5'RACE with constant-segment primers and UMIs. TCRdb fed the 5' RACE reads into MiXCR, producing one record per CDR3 protein. The sample lists about 430,000 distinct CDR3 sequences, approximately 24% occurring once. The chain links TRBV3-1 to TRBJ1-1; no definite D call. Material for sequencing was PBMCs or a T cell subset sorted from them (not recorded which). This receptor was taken from an adult woman who had mild COVID-19 (a few samples of this study predate the infection). Cell type and time point are not known. CDR3 bases: TGTGCCAGCAGCCAAGTGTTGGGGACTGAAGCTTTCTTT. Its translation is CASSQVLGTEAFF.